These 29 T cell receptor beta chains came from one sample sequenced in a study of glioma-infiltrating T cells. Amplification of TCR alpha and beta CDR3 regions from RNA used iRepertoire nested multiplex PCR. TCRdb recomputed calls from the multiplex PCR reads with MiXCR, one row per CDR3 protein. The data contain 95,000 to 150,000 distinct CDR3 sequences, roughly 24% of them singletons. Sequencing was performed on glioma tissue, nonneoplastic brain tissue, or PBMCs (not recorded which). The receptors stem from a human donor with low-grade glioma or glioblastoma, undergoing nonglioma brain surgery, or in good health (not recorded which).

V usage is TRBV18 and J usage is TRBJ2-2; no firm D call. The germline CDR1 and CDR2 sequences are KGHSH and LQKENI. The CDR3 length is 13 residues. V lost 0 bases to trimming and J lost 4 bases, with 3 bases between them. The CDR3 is CASSPPSTGELFF. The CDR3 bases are TGTGCCAGCTCACCACCCAGCACCGGGGAGCTGTTTTTT.

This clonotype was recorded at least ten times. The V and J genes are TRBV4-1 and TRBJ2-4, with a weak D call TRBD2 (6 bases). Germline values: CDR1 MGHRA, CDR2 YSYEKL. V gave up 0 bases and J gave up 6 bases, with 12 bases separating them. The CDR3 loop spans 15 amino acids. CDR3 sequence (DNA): TGCGCCAGCAGCCAAGAATCGGGAGTAGCAAACATTCAGTACTTC. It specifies CASSQESGVANIQYF.

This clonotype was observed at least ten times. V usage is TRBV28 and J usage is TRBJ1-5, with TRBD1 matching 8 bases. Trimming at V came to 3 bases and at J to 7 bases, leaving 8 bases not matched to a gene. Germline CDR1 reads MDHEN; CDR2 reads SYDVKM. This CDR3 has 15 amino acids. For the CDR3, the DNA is TGTGCCAGCAGTTTCATATCAGGGGGCGGACAGCCCCAGCATTTT. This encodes CASSFISGGGQPQHF.

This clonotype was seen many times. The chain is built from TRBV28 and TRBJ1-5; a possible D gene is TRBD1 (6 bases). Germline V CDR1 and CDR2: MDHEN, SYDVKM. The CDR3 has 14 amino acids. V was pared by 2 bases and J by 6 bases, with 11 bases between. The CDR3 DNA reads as TGTGCCAGCAGTTTAGGACAGACACGTCAGCCCCAGCATTTT. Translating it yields CASSLGQTRQPQHF.

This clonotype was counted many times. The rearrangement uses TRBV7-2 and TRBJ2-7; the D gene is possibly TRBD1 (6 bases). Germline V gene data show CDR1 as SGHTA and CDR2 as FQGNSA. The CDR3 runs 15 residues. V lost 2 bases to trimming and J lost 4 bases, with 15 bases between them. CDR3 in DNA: TGTGCCAGCAGCTTAACCCTCAGGGGCCGTTACGAGCAGTACTTC. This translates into CASSLTLRGRYEQYF.

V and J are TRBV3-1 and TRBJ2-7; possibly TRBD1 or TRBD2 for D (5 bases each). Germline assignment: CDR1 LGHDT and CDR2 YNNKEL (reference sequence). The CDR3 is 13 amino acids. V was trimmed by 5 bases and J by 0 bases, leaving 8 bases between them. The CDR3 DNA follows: TGTGCCAGCAGCGGGGACCTCTCCTACGAGCAGTACTTC. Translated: CASSGDLSYEQYF.

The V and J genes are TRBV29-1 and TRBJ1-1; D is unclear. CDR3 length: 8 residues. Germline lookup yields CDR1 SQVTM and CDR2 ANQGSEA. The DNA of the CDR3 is TGCATCGTCGCTGAAGCTTTCTTT. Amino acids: CIVAEAFF. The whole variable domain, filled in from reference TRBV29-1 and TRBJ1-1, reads SAVISQKPSRDICQRGTSLTIQCQVDSQVTMMFWYRQQPGQSLTLIATANQGSEATYESGFVIDKFPISRPNLTFSTLTVSNMSPEDSSIYLCIVAEAFFGQGTRLTVV.

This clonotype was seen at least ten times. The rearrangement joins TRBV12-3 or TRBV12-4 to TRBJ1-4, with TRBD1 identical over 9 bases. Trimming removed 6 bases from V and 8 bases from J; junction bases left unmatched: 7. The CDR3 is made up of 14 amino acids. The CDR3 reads CASSPGQGREKLFF. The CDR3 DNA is TGTGCCAGCAGCCCGGGACAGGGACGGGAAAAACTGTTTTTT.

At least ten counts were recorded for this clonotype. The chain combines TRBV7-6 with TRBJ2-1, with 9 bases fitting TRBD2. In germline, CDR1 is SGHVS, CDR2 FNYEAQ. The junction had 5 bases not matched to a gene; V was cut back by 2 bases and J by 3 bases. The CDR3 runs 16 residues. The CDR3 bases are TGTGCCAGCAGCTTAAGAGCGGGAGGACACTACAATGAGCAGTTCTTC. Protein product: CASSLRAGGHYNEQFF.

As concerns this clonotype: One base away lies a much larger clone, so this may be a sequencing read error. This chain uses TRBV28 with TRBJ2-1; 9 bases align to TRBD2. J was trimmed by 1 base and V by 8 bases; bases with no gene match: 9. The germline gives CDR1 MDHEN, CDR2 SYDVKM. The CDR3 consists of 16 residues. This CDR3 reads CASGPSGVMSYNEQFF. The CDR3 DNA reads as TGTGCCAGCGGGCCTAGCGGGGTCATGTCCTACAATGAGCAGTTCTTC.

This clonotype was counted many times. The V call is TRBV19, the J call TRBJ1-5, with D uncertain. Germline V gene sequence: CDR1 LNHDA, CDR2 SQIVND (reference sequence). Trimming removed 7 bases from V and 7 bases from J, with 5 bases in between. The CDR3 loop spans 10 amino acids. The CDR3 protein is CASKVQPQHF. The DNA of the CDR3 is TGTGCCAGTAAGGTACAGCCCCAGCATTTT.

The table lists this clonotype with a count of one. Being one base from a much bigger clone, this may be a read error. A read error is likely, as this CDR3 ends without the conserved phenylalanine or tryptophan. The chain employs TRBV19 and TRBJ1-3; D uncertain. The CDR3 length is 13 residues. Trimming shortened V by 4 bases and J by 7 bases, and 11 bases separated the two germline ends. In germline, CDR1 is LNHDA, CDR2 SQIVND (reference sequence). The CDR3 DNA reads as TGTGCCAGTAGTAACCAGCGGTCGAACACCATATATTCT. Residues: CASSNQRSNTIYS.

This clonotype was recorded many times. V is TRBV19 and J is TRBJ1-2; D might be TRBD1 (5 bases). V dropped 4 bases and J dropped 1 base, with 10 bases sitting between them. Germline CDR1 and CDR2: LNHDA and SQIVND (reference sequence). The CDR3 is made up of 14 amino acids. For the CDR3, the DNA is TGTGCCAGTAGTACGCCGGGACTTAACTATGGCTACACCTTC. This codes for CASSTPGLNYGYTF. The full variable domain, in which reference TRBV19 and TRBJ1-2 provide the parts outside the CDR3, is DGGITQSPKYLFRKEGQNVTLSCEQNLNHDAMYWYRQDPGQGLRLIYYSQIVNDFQKGDIAEGYSVSREKKESFPLTVTSAQKNPTAFYLCASSTPGLNYGYTFGSGTRLTVV.

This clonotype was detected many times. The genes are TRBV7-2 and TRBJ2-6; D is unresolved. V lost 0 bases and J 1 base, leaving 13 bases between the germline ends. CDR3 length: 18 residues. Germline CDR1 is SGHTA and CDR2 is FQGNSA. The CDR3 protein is CASSLAGTPDSGANVLTF. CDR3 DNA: TGTGCCAGCAGCTTAGCGGGCACCCCAGATTCTGGGGCCAACGTCCTGACTTTC.

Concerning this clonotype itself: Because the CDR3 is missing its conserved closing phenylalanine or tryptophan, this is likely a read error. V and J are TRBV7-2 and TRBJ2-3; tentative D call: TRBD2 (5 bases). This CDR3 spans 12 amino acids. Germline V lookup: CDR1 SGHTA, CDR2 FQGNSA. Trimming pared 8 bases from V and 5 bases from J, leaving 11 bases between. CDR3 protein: CASALAGDTQYI. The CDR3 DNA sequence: TGTGCCAGCGCTCTAGCAGGAGATACGCAGTATATT.

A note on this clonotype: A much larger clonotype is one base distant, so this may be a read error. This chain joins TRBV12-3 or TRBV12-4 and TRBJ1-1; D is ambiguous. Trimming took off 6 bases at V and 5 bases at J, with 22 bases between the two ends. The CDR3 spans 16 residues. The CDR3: CASSPFQGRRKTEAFF. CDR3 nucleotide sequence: TGTGCCAGCAGCCCCTTTCAAGGCAGGAGGAAGACTGAAGCTTTCTTT.

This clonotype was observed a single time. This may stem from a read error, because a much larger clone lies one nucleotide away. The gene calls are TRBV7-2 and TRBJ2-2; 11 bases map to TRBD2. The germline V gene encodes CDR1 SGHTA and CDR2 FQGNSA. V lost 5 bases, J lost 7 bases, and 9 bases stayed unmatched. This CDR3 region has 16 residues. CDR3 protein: CASSPRLAGSSGELFF. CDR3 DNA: TGTGCCAGCAGCCCCCGACTAGCGGGAAGCAGCGGGGAGCTGTTTTTT.

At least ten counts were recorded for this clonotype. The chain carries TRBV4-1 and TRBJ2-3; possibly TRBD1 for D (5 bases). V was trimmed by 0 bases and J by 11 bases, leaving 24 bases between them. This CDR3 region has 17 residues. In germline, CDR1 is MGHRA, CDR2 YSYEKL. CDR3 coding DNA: TGCGCCAGCAGCCAAGAATTAACAGGCTCAAGTACCGCTGGGCAGTATTTT. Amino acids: CASSQELTGSSTAGQYF.

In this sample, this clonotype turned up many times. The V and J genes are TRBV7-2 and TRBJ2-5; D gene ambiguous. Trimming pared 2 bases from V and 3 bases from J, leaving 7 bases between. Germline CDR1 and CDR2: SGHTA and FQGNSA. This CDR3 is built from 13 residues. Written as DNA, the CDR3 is TGTGCCAGCAGCTTAACTCGGGAAGAGACCCAGTACTTC. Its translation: CASSLTREETQYF.

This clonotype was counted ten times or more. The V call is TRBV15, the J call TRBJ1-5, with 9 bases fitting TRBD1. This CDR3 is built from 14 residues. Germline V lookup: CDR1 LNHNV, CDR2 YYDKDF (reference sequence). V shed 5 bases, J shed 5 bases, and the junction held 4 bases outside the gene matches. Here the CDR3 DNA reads TGTGCCACCAGCCTGGACAGGGGTCATCAGCCCCAGCATTTT. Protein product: CATSLDRGHQPQHF.

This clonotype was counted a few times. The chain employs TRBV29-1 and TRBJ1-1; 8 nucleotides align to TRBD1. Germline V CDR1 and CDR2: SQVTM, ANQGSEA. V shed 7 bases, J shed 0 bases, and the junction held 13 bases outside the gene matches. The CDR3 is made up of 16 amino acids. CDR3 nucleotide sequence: TGCAGCGCCGTGGGGCAGGGGGCCAATATGAACACTGAAGCTTTCTTT. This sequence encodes CSAVGQGANMNTEAFF.

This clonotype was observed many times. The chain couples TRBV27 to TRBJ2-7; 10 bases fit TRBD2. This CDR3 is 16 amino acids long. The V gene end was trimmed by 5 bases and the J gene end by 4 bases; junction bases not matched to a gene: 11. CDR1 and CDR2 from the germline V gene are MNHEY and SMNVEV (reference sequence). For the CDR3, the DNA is TGTGCCAGCAGTCCTTCTAGCGGGAGCATCACGTACGAGCAGTACTTC. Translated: CASSPSSGSITYEQYF.

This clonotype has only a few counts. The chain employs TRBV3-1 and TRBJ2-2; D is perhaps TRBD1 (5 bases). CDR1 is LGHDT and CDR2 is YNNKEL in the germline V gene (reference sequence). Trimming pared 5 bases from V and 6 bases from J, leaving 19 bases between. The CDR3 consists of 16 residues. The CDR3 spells CASSVFRVGPAGELFF. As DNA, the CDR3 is TGTGCCAGCAGCGTATTTCGAGTGGGGCCGGCCGGGGAGCTGTTTTTT.

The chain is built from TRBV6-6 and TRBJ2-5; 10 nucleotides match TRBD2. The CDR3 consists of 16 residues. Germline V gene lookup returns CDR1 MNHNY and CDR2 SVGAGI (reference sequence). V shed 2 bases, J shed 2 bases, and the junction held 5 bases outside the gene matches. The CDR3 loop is CASSYATSGLQETQYF. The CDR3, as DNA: TGTGCCAGCAGTTACGCGACTAGCGGGCTTCAAGAGACCCAGTACTTC.

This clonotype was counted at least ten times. CDR3 coding DNA: TGTGCCAGCAGCGTGGGTCCGCCCCCAGATACGCAGTATTTT. Translated: CASSVGPPPDTQYF. The J gene is TRBJ2-3, the V gene TRBV9, with D unclear. This CDR3 region has 14 residues. Trimming removed 2 bases from V and 4 bases from J, with 11 bases in between. CDR1 and CDR2 from the germline V gene are SGDLS and YYNGEE.

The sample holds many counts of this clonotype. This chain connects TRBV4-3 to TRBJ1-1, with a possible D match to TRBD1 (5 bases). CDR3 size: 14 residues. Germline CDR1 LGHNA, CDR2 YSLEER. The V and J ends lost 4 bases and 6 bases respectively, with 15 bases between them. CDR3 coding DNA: TGCGCCAGCAGCCTGGGGTGGGGGACGGCTGAAGCTTTCTTT. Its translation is CASSLGWGTAEAFF.

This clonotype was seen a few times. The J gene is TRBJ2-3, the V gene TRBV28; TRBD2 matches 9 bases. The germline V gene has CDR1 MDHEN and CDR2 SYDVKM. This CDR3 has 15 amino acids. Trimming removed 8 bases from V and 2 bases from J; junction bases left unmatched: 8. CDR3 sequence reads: CASDNGTSTTDTQYF. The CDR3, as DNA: TGTGCCAGCGATAACGGGACTAGCACCACAGATACGCAGTATTTT.

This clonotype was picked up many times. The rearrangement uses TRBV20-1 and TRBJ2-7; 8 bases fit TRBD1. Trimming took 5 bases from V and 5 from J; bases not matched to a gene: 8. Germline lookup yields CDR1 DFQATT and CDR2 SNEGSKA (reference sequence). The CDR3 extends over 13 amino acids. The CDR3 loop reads CSAPRTGRDEQYF. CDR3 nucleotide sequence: TGCAGTGCTCCCCGGACAGGGCGAGACGAGCAGTACTTC.

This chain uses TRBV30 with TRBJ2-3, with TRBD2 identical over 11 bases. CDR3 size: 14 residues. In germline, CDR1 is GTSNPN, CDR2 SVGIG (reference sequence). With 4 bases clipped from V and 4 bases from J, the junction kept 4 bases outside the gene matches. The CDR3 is CAWTSGLAADTQYF. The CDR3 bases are TGTGCCTGGACCTCGGGACTAGCGGCAGATACGCAGTATTTT.